Listed below are T cell receptor beta chains from one sample, sequenced in a study of CD8 T cells in Susac syndrome. TCRdb reanalysed the immunoSEQ multiplex PCR reads using MiXCR and keeps one entry per CDR3 protein. Among 95,000 to 150,000 distinct CDR3 sequences listed, 85% to 95% were seen once. Sequencing was performed on CD8+ T cells from PBMCs. These receptors were collected from a human donor with Susac syndrome. Each CDR3 is given with its conserved first and last residue. D genes are given only for firm matches. Not all rows give a size; the values are once, few, many and, for expanded clones, a class.

clone size	V gene	D gene	J gene	CDR3 protein	CDR3 DNA
.	TRBV6-6	.	TRBJ2-3	CASSYSLGNTDTQYF	TGTGCCAGCAGTTACTCGCTAGGGAACACAGATACGCAGTATTTT
.	TRBV2	.	TRBJ1-6	CASSEESFTLHF	TGTGCCAGCAGTGAAGAGTCCTTCACCCTCCACTTT
.	TRBV4-3	.	TRBJ2-4	CASSPQWRLAKNIQYF	TGCGCCAGCAGCCCCCAATGGAGGCTAGCCAAAAACATTCAGTACTTC
.	TRBV6-5	.	TRBJ2-5	CASGPNSYQETQYF	TGTGCCAGCGGACCCAACAGCTACCAAGAGACCCAGTACTTC
.	TRBV7-2	.	TRBJ1-1	CATPNTEAFF	TGTGCCACCCCAAACACTGAAGCTTTCTTT
.	TRBV7-6	.	TRBJ1-5	CASSLESSNQPQHF	TGTGCCAGCAGCTTAGAAAGTAGCAATCAGCCCCAGCATTTT
.	TRBV14	.	TRBJ2-7	CASSLHTLYEQYF	TGTGCCAGCAGCCTTCACACTTTATACGAGCAGTACTTC
once	TRBV29-1	TRBD2	TRBJ2-2	CSAMGTSGEGTGELFF	TGCAGCGCTATGGGGACTAGCGGTGAAGGCACCGGGGAGCTGTTTTTT
.	TRBV7-2	.	TRBJ1-2	CASSSLIGPGGYTF	TGTGCCAGCAGCTCCCTCATTGGGCCAGGTGGCTACACCTTC
.	TRBV10-2	.	TRBJ2-7	CASTRTEEVIAYEQYF	TGCGCCAGCACAAGGACGGAGGAGGTAATCGCGTACGAGCAGTACTTC
.	TRBV7-8	TRBD2	TRBJ2-5	CASSIPGLAGQETQYF	TGTGCCAGCAGCATTCCGGGACTAGCGGGTCAAGAGACCCAGTACTTC
.	TRBV4-1	TRBD1	TRBJ2-3	CASSPLAGQGRTDTQYF	TGCGCCAGCAGCCCCCTGGCGGGACAGGGCCGCACAGATACGCAGTATTTT
.	TRBV29-1	.	TRBJ2-2	CSVLWVTGELFF	TGCAGCGTTCTCTGGGTGACCGGGGAGCTGTTTTTT
.	TRBV7-9	TRBD1	TRBJ1-1	CASTPGEGANTEAFF	TGTGCCAGCACCCCAGGGGAGGGGGCGAACACTGAAGCTTTCTTT
.	TRBV9	.	TRBJ1-2	CASSEQESF	TGTGCCAGCAGCGAACAGGAATCCTTC
.	TRBV30	.	TRBJ1-2	CAWSPTANYGYTF	TGTGCCTGGAGCCCCACAGCCAACTATGGCTACACCTTC
few	TRBV27	.	TRBJ2-2	CASSLGGTGELFF	TGTGCCAGCAGTTTAGGGGGAACCGGGGAGCTGTTTTTT
.	TRBV11-2	.	TRBJ2-7	CASSFTGSFTYEQYF	TGTGCCAGCAGCTTTACAGGGAGTTTTACCTACGAGCAGTACTTC
.	TRBV6-2/TRBV6-3	TRBD2	TRBJ2-5	CASSWTSGGYETQYF	TGTGCCAGCAGTTGGACTAGCGGGGGGTATGAGACCCAGTACTTC
.	TRBV29-1	.	TRBJ2-7	CSVIGTDSYEQYF	TGCAGCGTTATCGGGACGGATTCCTACGAGCAGTACTTC
.	TRBV29-1	TRBD1	TRBJ2-3	CSVEALGTESTDTQYF	TGCAGCGTTGAAGCACTTGGGACAGAAAGCACAGATACGCAGTATTTT
once	TRBV13	.	TRBJ2-7	CASSLKSGWPEQYF	TGTGCCAGCAGCTTAAAGTCAGGGTGGCCCGAGCAGTACTTC
.	TRBV29-1	.	TRBJ2-1	CSARGGTYNEQFF	TGCAGCGCCAGGGGGGGGACTTACAATGAGCAGTTCTTC
.	TRBV11-2	.	TRBJ1-1	CASSFLTGAEAFF	TGTGCCAGCAGCTTCCTCACGGGGGCTGAAGCTTTCTTT
.	TRBV6-2/TRBV6-3	.	TRBJ1-1	CASSLETGPNTEAFF	TGTGCCAGCAGTTTGGAGACAGGTCCGAACACTGAAGCTTTCTTT
.	TRBV5-6	TRBD2	TRBJ2-3	CASSRLTAGGLSDTQYF	TGTGCCAGCAGCCGACTAACAGCGGGGGGGCTTTCGGATACGCAGTATTTT
once	TRBV4-3	.	TRBJ1-5	CASSQRLGNQPQHF	TGCGCCAGCAGCCAACGGTTAGGCAATCAGCCCCAGCATTTT
.	TRBV20-1	.	TRBJ2-3	CSAYQEYTDTQYF	TGCAGTGCTTACCAAGAATACACAGATACGCAGTATTTT
once	TRBV20-1	.	TRBJ1-1	CSAPSMNTEAFF	TGCAGTGCTCCGAGTATGAACACTGAAGCTTTCTTT
.	TRBV9	.	TRBJ1-6	CASSITGSLGSPLHF	TGTGCCAGCAGCATCACGGGCTCCCTGGGATCACCCCTCCACTTT
.	TRBV29-1	.	TRBJ1-1	CSVVGADYTEAFF	TGCAGCGTTGTAGGGGCGGACTACACTGAAGCTTTCTTT
.	TRBV3-1	.	TRBJ2-3	CASSQDGGGTDTQYF	TGTGCCAGCAGCCAAGATGGTGGGGGGACAGATACGCAGTATTTT
.	TRBV11-2	TRBD1	TRBJ2-7	CASSLYDRGYLDEQYF	TGTGCCAGCAGCTTATATGACAGGGGGTATCTGGACGAGCAGTACTTC
.	TRBV6-2/TRBV6-3	.	TRBJ1-1	CASKVVMNTEAFF	TGTGCCAGCAAGGTGGTCATGAACACTGAAGCTTTCTTT
once	TRBV29-1	.	TRBJ1-5	CSVDTGSGQPQHF	TGCAGCGTTGATACGGGGTCGGGACAGCCCCAGCATTTT